The T cell receptor (beta chain) under discussion was sequenced for a study of identical twins listed by TCRdb under 2016. With respect to the entire study: To test whether fetal clonotypes persist, this study deep-sequenced TCR alpha and beta repertoires from monozygotic twins, from unrelated adults of various ages, and from cord blood. To rule out contamination, the twin experiments were replicated at different times with different library preparation protocols. What the research found in general, with its limitations: In beta out-of-frame sequences, excess twin sharing was weaker, because having fewer shared sequences lowered the signal-to-noise ratio. Because the same donors could not be followed over many years, conclusions were based on cross-sectional statistical analysis. In monozygotic twins, out-of-frame TCR alpha sharing was systematically underestimated by recombination models, although the models agreed with sharing between unrelated individuals. Fewer insertions were carried by abundant cord blood beta clonotypes; a weaker similar trend was observed in young adult naive repertoires, while no such trend was observed in memory repertoires. Zero-insertion analyses could be partly confounded by invariant T cells such as MAIT and iNKT, though diverse VJ usage argued against such confounding for most clonotypes. Compared with coincidental sharing between unrelated individuals, out-of-frame TCR alpha sequences shared between twins showed an excess of sequences with low generation probability.

Receptor libraries were prepared by 5' RACE. The reads were generated on an Illumina HiSeq 2000. A universal primer binding site was added through template switching, and the final cDNA carried a unique molecular identifier so that TCR cDNA molecules could be counted accurately. Specific primers in the conserved constant-segment region were used to synthesize first-strand cDNA for the TCR alpha and beta chains. To control for contamination, each cDNA library was double barcoded with a SMART-Mk sample barcode plus Illumina barcodes. TruSeq adapter sequences and Illumina sample barcodes were added in two successive PCR steps. The TCR alpha and beta cDNA libraries were sequenced on the Illumina HiSeq platform using custom primers. Per the authors' processing: MiGEC was used to process raw reads and extract unique molecular identifiers, and MiXCR was used to find CDR3 positions. Recombination models were inferred per individual with the repgenHMM and IGoR tools using an EM algorithm. The analysis of shared clonotypes was done with the tcR package in R, with sharing normalized by the product of cloneset sizes. To study raw recombination free of thymic and clonal selection effects, out-of-frame nonproductive sequences were analyzed. TCRdb cleaned the public reads at Q25 with fastp, built clones with MiXCR and kept in-frame beta chains. Rows merge per CDR3 protein into single entries with the most common DNA and genes. These V and J calls are TCRdb output, not the study's own analysis. This sample has 1.5 million to 2 million distinct CDR3 sequences in its table, and about 30% of those were observed once. Together, the top ten hold 0.25% to 0.3% of the sample.

All donors were healthy Caucasians. Sequences MNHEY (CDR1) and SMNVEV (CDR2) are obtained from the germline V gene (reference sequence). From the cysteine through the phenylalanine, the CDR3 covers 16 amino acids. The entry retains the CDR3 DNA only, 48 bases that are in frame from base 1. V and J are trimmed by 3 bases and 7 bases, and the gene matches miss 8 bases of the junction. A remark on this clonotype: Its binding antigen is unknown. Base-call qualities are not available, and no considerably larger clone is one nucleotide away.

The sample comprised cord blood. The sequence joins TRBV27 to TRBJ2-1; TRBD1 matches 11 bases in the middle. The receptor comes from a newborn girl in good health. The CDR3 here reads CASSFYRDRGWNEQFF. The bases are TGTGCCAGCAGTTTTTACCGGGACAGGGGGTGGAATGAGCAGTTCTTC.